The present entry profiles one T cell receptor (beta chain) with its context. Between the trimmed V and J ends, which lost 1 base and 8 bases, there was a span of 17 bases. CDR1 is LNHNV and CDR2 is YYDKDF in the germline V gene (reference sequence). The CDR3 consists of 16 residues. The sample comes from a study of blood T cell repertoires in COVID-19. The wider study: Specimens from acute and convalescent COVID-19 originated in the United States, Italy and Spain. In each case, the material was cDNA or gDNA derived from T cells, B-cell-depleted T cells, or PBMCs.

Under the authors' procedure: Estimation of nucleated cell counts was performed using reference gene primer amplification. The repertoire was sequenced with immunoSEQ multiplex PCR; TCRdb's copy has only in-frame clones and lacks some. Clonal size and the V and J genes are those of that table, whereas D and trimming came from the DNA. The sample yields a few hundred thousand clones, 65% to 90% seen once. The chain employs TRBV15 and TRBJ1-4; D gene unclear. The sequenced sample consisted of peripheral blood. This TCR came from a woman in her forties or fifties with acute or convalescent COVID-19. The CDR3 region is CATSRARGSGKEKLFF. The CDR3 DNA reads as TGTGCCACCAGCAGAGCCAGAGGGTCTGGGAAAGAAAAACTGTTTTTT. Filled out from reference TRBV15 and TRBJ1-4, the complete variable domain reads DAMVIQNPRYQVTQFGKPVTLSCSQTLNHNVMYWYQQKSSQAPKLLFHYYDKDFNNEADTPDNFQSRRPNTSFCFLDIRSPGLGDTAMYLCATSRARGSGKEKLFFGSGTQLSVL.